A selection of T cell receptor beta chains follows, all from one sample in a study of blood T cell repertoires in COVID-19. Data came from immunoSEQ multiplex PCR; TCRdb stores just in-frame clones and leaves some out. Of hundreds of thousands of clones listed, about 87% are singletons. The sample consisted of PBMCs or T cells enriched from blood (not recorded which). The receptors come from a woman aged 18-29 years who had recovered from COVID-19. Both conserved end residues are part of each CDR3. The D gene is left open where the match is weak.

TRBV7-2,NA,TRBJ1-3,15,CASSLKTFSGNTIYF,TGTGCCAGCAGCTTAAAGACATTCTCTGGAAACACCATATATTTT
TRBV28,NA,TRBJ1-5,15,CASSRQVISNQPQHF,TGTGCCAGCAGTCGACAGGTAATCAGCAATCAGCCCCAGCATTTT
TRBV6-2/TRBV6-3,TRBD1,TRBJ2-1,19,CASSYSKTSGTGGHNEQFF,TGTGCCAGCAGTTACTCCAAGACCTCCGGGACAGGGGGCCACAATGAGCAGTTCTTC
TRBV5-4,NA,TRBJ1-1,14,CASSPGFGDTEAFF,TGTGCCAGCAGCCCCGGTTTCGGGGACACTGAAGCTTTCTTT
TRBV6-5,TRBD1,TRBJ2-3,14,CASSLGQGVDTQYF,TGTGCCAGCAGTTTGGGACAGGGGGTAGATACGCAGTATTTT
TRBV28,NA,TRBJ2-5,15,CASRAQIQGMETQYF,TGTGCCAGCAGAGCACAGATCCAGGGTATGGAGACCCAGTACTTC
TRBV28,TRBD2,TRBJ2-7,12,CASSPGLGEQYF,TGTGCCAGCAGTCCCGGACTAGGGGAGCAGTACTTC
TRBV10-2,NA,TRBJ1-1,14,CASSITQGNSEAFF,TGCGCCAGCAGCATCACCCAGGGAAACTCTGAAGCTTTCTTT
TRBV19,NA,TRBJ1-2,14,CASSIIAGMDGYTF,TGTGCCAGTAGTATCATCGCGGGCATGGATGGCTACACCTTC
TRBV27,TRBD2,TRBJ2-7,18,CASSLLSGTSGGAYEQYF,TGTGCCAGCAGTTTATTATCTGGGACTAGCGGGGGGGCCTACGAGCAGTACTTC
TRBV7-2,TRBD2,TRBJ2-1,15,CASSQLAGGFYEQFF,TGTGCCAGCAGCCAACTAGCGGGAGGATTTTATGAGCAGTTCTTC
TRBV28,NA,TRBJ1-6,16,CASSSPGLSYNSPLHF,TGTGCCAGCAGTTCCCCAGGCCTCTCCTATAATTCACCCCTCCACTTT
TRBV10-2,TRBD2,TRBJ2-5,16,CASSESGGRLGETQYF,TGCGCCAGCAGTGAGTCAGGCGGGAGGTTAGGAGAGACCCAGTACTTC
TRBV27,NA,TRBJ2-2,11,CASRSDGELFF,TGTGCCAGCAGATCAGACGGGGAGCTGTTTTTT
TRBV5-6,NA,TRBJ2-1,18,CASSLRTGAGSVYNEQFF,TGTGCCAGCAGCTTGCGCACCGGGGCGGGGTCAGTCTACAATGAGCAGTTCTTC
TRBV2,TRBD2,TRBJ2-1,17,CASSEYGTSRGYNEQFF,TGTGCCAGCAGTGAATACGGGACTAGCAGGGGATACAATGAGCAGTTCTTC
TRBV5-4,TRBD1,TRBJ1-3,16,CASSLKTGESGNTIYF,TGTGCCAGCAGCTTGAAGACAGGGGAGTCTGGAAACACCATATATTTT
TRBV7-2,NA,TRBJ2-7,16,CASSSPTGTNSYEQYF,TGTGCCAGCAGCTCCCCAACCGGGACAAACTCCTACGAGCAGTACTTC